These 18 T cell receptor beta chains were all obtained from the same sample, sequenced in a study of blood T cell repertoires in COVID-19. TCRdb keeps only in-frame clones here, not all; method: immunoSEQ multiplex PCR. The sample consists of about 320,000 clones, approximately 88% of them appearing once. Sequencing was performed on peripheral blood. The receptor set was obtained from a woman aged 30 to 39 with COVID-19, enrolled during active disease.

This rearrangement joins TRBV2 to TRBJ1-2, with no clear D. Germline V CDR1 and CDR2: SNHLY, FYNNEI. V lost 3 bases, J lost 4 bases, and 9 bases lay in between. CDR3 length equals 13 residues. For the CDR3, the DNA is TGTGCCAGCAGTGATTCGGCAGGCTATGGCTACACCTTC. It yields the protein CASSDSAGYGYTF.

The chain recombines TRBV29-1 with TRBJ1-2; D uncertain. Germline V lookup: CDR1 SQVTM, CDR2 ANQGSEA. This CDR3 has 11 residues. V lost 1 base, J lost 5 bases, and 5 bases lay in between. This CDR3 reads CSVEVLYGYTF. CDR3 DNA: TGCAGCGTTGAAGTCTTATATGGCTACACCTTC.

V is TRBV7-9 and J is TRBJ2-7; 10 positions match TRBD2. The J segment lost 3 bases and the V segment lost 5 bases, leaving 7 bases of the junction unmatched. CDR1 SEHNR and CDR2 FQNEAQ come from the germline V gene (reference sequence). CDR3 size: 15 residues. The CDR3 is CASSPGLAADYEQYF. The CDR3 DNA follows: TGTGCCAGCAGCCCAGGACTAGCGGCGGACTACGAGCAGTACTTC.

The chain employs TRBV3-1 (or the pseudogene TRBV3-2) and TRBJ2-3; TRBD1 is a possible D gene (5 bases). The germline V gene has CDR1 LGHDT and CDR2 YNNKEL (reference sequence). V was cut by 0 bases and J by 0 bases, with 10 bases left in between. The CDR3 covers 16 residues. The CDR3 region has the DNA TGTGCCAGCAGCCAAGATTCAGGGTCTAGCACAGATACGCAGTATTTT. Translating it yields CASSQDSGSSTDTQYF.

The count of this clone is one. This chain uses TRBV30 with TRBJ2-7; 13 bases line up with TRBD2. Germline V gene data show CDR1 as GTSNPN and CDR2 as SVGIG (reference sequence). The CDR3 runs 16 residues. V shed 5 bases, J shed 3 bases, and the junction held 10 bases outside the gene matches. The CDR3 region has the DNA TGTGCCTGGGACCTCCCAGGGACTAGCGGGATCTACGAGCAGTACTTC. Its protein is CAWDLPGTSGIYEQYF. The full variable domain, in which reference TRBV30 and TRBJ2-7 provide the parts outside the CDR3, is SQTIHQWPATLVQPVGSPLSLECTVEGTSNPNLYWYRQAAGRGLQLLFYSVGIGQISSEVPQNLSASRPQDRQFILSSKKLLLSDSGFYLCAWDLPGTSGIYEQYFGPGTRLTVT.

This clone has a single count. The rearrangement links TRBV2 to TRBJ1-6; possible D gene TRBD1, 5 bases. Trimming pared 4 bases from V and 8 bases from J, leaving 12 bases between. Germline lookup yields CDR1 SNHLY and CDR2 FYNNEI. There are 14 residues in the CDR3. CDR3 protein: CASSAETADSPLHF. In DNA, the CDR3 is TGTGCCAGCAGTGCCGAGACAGCTGATTCACCCCTCCACTTT.

This chain links TRBV5-4 with TRBJ1-2; the D is unclear. The germline V gene encodes CDR1 SGHNT and CDR2 YYREEE (reference sequence). Trimming took 0 bases from V and 4 from J, leaving 7 bases between them. The CDR3 is 13 amino acids. CDR3 coding DNA: TGTGCCAGCAGCTTGGAGTTCGGCTATGGCTACACCTTC. Its translation is CASSLEFGYGYTF.

The chain links TRBV3-1 (or the pseudogene TRBV3-2) to TRBJ2-5, with 9 bases that match TRBD2. Germline V gene sequence: CDR1 LGHDT, CDR2 YNNKEL (reference sequence). This CDR3 comprises 14 residues. Trimming cost V 3 bases and J 4 bases; bases outside gene matches: 3. The CDR3 is CASSQRGGGETQYF. Here the CDR3 DNA reads TGTGCCAGCAGCCAGCGGGGGGGCGGAGAGACCCAGTACTTC.

This sequence joins TRBV6-5 and TRBJ2-1, with a weak D call TRBD2 (5 bases). Germline loops: CDR1 MNHEY, CDR2 SVGAGI. The CDR3 length is 14 residues. The V gene lost 6 bases and the J gene lost 12 bases, with 21 bases spanning the gap. CDR3 sequence (DNA): TGTGCCAGCAGGACTTATGAAGCGGCGGGTGGGCAGTTCTTC. Its translation is CASRTYEAAGGQFF.

This sequence joins TRBV7-9 and TRBJ1-2, with no clear D. Trimming took off 5 bases at V and 5 bases at J, with 6 bases between the two ends. This CDR3 has 11 residues. CDR1 SEHNR and CDR2 FQNEAQ come from the germline V gene (reference sequence). The CDR3 protein is CASSHMYGYTF. In DNA, the CDR3 is TGTGCCAGCAGCCACATGTATGGCTACACCTTC.

The CDR3: CASSVAVGQGATEQFF. CDR3 bases: TGTGCCAGCAGCGTAGCTGTAGGCCAGGGGGCAACTGAGCAGTTCTTC. The V call is TRBV9, the J call TRBJ2-1, with 8 bases lining up with TRBD1. With V trimmed by 0 bases and J by 9 bases, 11 bases remained unmatched. This CDR3 is built from 16 residues. From germline, CDR1 is SGDLS and CDR2 YYNGEE.

This chain joins TRBV6-5 and TRBJ2-1; D not resolved. V lost 0 bases and J lost 4, with 7 bases in between. Germline V CDR1 and CDR2: MNHEY, SVGAGI. The CDR3 extends over 14 amino acids. CDR3 residues: CASSYSQEYNEQFF. CDR3 in DNA: TGTGCCAGCAGTTACTCCCAGGAATACAATGAGCAGTTCTTC.

This sequence joins TRBV7-9 and TRBJ2-7; a weak D match, TRBD2 (5 bases). CDR3 length equals 13 residues. V was trimmed by 5 bases and J by 3 bases, leaving 11 bases between them. Germline V gene data show CDR1 as SEHNR and CDR2 as FQNEAQ (reference sequence). CDR3 protein: CASSPTRSYEQYF. CDR3 bases: TGTGCCAGCAGCCCAACTAGAAGCTACGAGCAGTACTTC.

The chain couples TRBV5-1 to TRBJ2-5, with D maybe TRBD1 (6 bases). Germline lookup yields CDR1 SGHRS and CDR2 YFSETQ. CDR3 size: 14 residues. V was clipped by 2 bases and J by 2 bases, with 10 bases between them. This CDR3 reads CASSLRTAQETQYF. The CDR3 nucleotides are TGCGCCAGCAGCTTACGGACAGCTCAAGAGACCCAGTACTTC.

The chain joins TRBV9 to TRBJ1-2, with D unclear. Germline lookup yields CDR1 SGDLS and CDR2 YYNGEE. Trimming stripped 5 bases from V and 8 bases from J, with 13 bases between. The CDR3 runs to 12 residues. The CDR3 nucleotides read TGTGCCAGCAGGTCTGAGCGTGTGGGCTACACCTTC. Translation: CASRSERVGYTF. The variable domain in full, with the rest retrieved from reference TRBV9 and TRBJ1-2, is DSGVTQTPKHLITATGQRVTLRCSPRSGDLSVYWYQQSLDQGLQFLIQYYNGEERAKGNILERFSAQQFPDLHSELNLSSLELGDSALYFCASRSERVGYTFGSGTRLTVV.

This sequence joins TRBV5-1 and TRBJ2-1; D may be TRBD2 (5 bases). CDR3 size: 14 residues. V lost 1 base and J 4 bases, leaving 9 bases between the germline ends. CDR1 and CDR2 from the germline V gene are SGHRS and YFSETQ. The CDR3 loop is CASSLQTRYNEQFF. In DNA form, the CDR3 reads TGCGCCAGCAGCTTGCAAACTAGATACAATGAGCAGTTCTTC. Full variable domain (remainder filled in from reference TRBV5-1 and TRBJ2-1): KAGVTQTPRYLIKTRGQQVTLSCSPISGHRSVSWYQQTPGQGLQFLFEYFSETQRNKGNFPGRFSGRQFSNSRSEMNVSTLELGDSALYLCASSLQTRYNEQFFGPGTRLTVL.

This chain uses TRBV18 with TRBJ1-1, with a tentative D call TRBD1 (5 bases). V dropped 4 bases and J dropped 4 bases, with 13 bases sitting between them. This CDR3 is 14 amino acids long. CDR1 and CDR2 from the germline V gene are KGHSH and LQKENI. The CDR3 here is CASSQMEGSTEAFF. For the CDR3, the DNA is TGTGCCAGCTCACAGATGGAGGGGAGCACTGAAGCTTTCTTT.

The CDR3 sequence: CASSFGDTTEAFF. Here the CDR3 DNA reads TGTGCCAGCAGCTTTGGGGACACCACTGAAGCTTTCTTT. The chain employs TRBV13 and TRBJ1-1, with a tentative D call TRBD1 (6 bases). The CDR3 is 13 residues long. V was shortened by 3 bases and J by 4 bases, with 9 bases between the two germline ends. Germline loops: CDR1 PRHDT, CDR2 FYEKMQ (reference sequence).